These 17 T cell receptor beta chains originate from one sample sequenced in a study of T cell responses to AZD1222 COVID-19 vaccine. Profiled with immunoSEQ multiplex PCR; TCRdb holds only in-frame clones, not every one. Of some 160,000 clones listed, roughly 87% are singletons. Sample: peripheral blood, taken 28 days after the second AZD1222 dose. The receptors were gathered from an adult who received the AZD1222 COVID-19 vaccine.

The V and J genes are TRBV3-1 (or the pseudogene TRBV3-2) and TRBJ1-2; no definite D call. V gave up 1 base and J gave up 4 bases, with 7 bases separating them. The length of the CDR3 is 13 residues. The V gene's germline CDR1 is LGHDT and CDR2 YNNKEL (reference sequence). The CDR3 loop reads CASSQVESYGYTF. The CDR3 DNA reads as TGTGCCAGCAGCCAAGTGGAAAGCTATGGCTACACCTTC.

CDR3 protein: CASSVGRISNTEAFF. For the CDR3, the DNA is TGTGCCAGCAGCGTAGGGCGGATTTCGAACACTGAAGCTTTCTTT. The chain is built from TRBV9 and TRBJ1-1; D is ambiguous. The V gene lost 0 bases and the J gene lost 1 base, with 10 bases spanning the gap. Germline loops: CDR1 SGDLS, CDR2 YYNGEE. The CDR3 spans 15 residues.

The rearrangement joins TRBV10-2 to TRBJ1-3, with D perhaps matching TRBD1 (6 bases). Germline CDR1 and CDR2: WSHSY and SAAADI. This CDR3 region has 21 residues. V was clipped by 0 bases and J by 0 bases, with 24 bases between them. CDR3 region: CASSESFLGDIWSNSGNTIYF. The CDR3, as DNA: TGCGCCAGCAGTGAGTCGTTTTTGGGGGACATTTGGAGTAACTCTGGAAACACCATATATTTT.

This chain connects TRBV7-9 to TRBJ1-6; the D gene is possibly TRBD1 (6 bases). This CDR3 has 13 amino acids. V was pared by 5 bases and J by 4 bases, with 6 bases between. The germline V gene has CDR1 SEHNR and CDR2 FQNEAQ (reference sequence). The DNA for the CDR3 is TGTGCCAGCAGCGGACAGTATAATTCACCCCTCCACTTT. Encoded protein: CASSGQYNSPLHF.

The sample holds one count of this clone. The chain couples TRBV11-2 to TRBJ1-2, with a possible D match to TRBD1 (6 bases). The CDR3 has 15 amino acids. V shed 1 base and J shed 5 bases, with 14 bases lying between them. Germline V gene sequence: CDR1 SGHAT, CDR2 FQNNGV. The CDR3 reads CASSLVQGKGYGYTF. The DNA of the CDR3 is TGTGCCAGCAGCTTAGTGCAGGGGAAGGGGTATGGCTACACCTTC.

The V and J genes are TRBV11-2 and TRBJ2-7, with D maybe TRBD1 (5 bases). Between the trimmed V and J ends, which lost 3 bases and 3 bases, there was a span of 15 bases. Germline values: CDR1 SGHAT, CDR2 FQNNGV. CDR3 size: 15 residues. The DNA of the CDR3 is TGTGCCAGCAGCTTCCCGTCGGCAGGGCACTACGAGCAGTACTTC. It codes for CASSFPSAGHYEQYF.

The V gene is TRBV12-3 or TRBV12-4, the J gene TRBJ2-7; D is unclear. V was trimmed by 5 bases and J by 2 bases, leaving 10 bases between them. This CDR3 has 13 amino acids. The CDR3: CASSTRVTYEQYF. In DNA, the CDR3 is TGTGCCAGCAGTACCCGGGTTACCTACGAGCAGTACTTC.

Notes on this clone: The junction does not match germline at one end; this may be a read error. Other DNA sequences within the sample encode an identical CDR3. The chain links TRBV9 to TRBJ1-2; D gene unclear. In germline, CDR1 is SGDLS, CDR2 YYNGEE. The CDR3 sequence is 14 residues long. The CDR3 nucleotides read TGTGCCAGCAGCGTAGGGACCGAAAGCTATGGCTACACCTTT. It is translated as CASSVGTESYGYTF.

The chain uses TRBV10-3 and TRBJ1-2; unclear D gene. Trimming took off 6 bases at V and 4 bases at J, with 15 bases between the two ends. The CDR3 is 14 amino acids. CDR1 is ENHRY and CDR2 is SYGVKD in the germline V gene. CDR3 in DNA: TGTGCCATCAGCGTGGGATCCGACGGCTATGGCTACACCTTC. It specifies CAISVGSDGYGYTF.

The genes are TRBV4-1 and TRBJ1-1; TRBD1 matches 8 bases. This CDR3 has 15 residues. Unmatched junction bases numbered 5, after V lost 3 bases and J lost 2 bases. CDR1 and CDR2 (germline): MGHRA, YSYEKL. CDR3 amino acids: CASSHLGQANTEAFF. The CDR3 nucleotides read TGCGCCAGCAGCCACTTGGGACAGGCTAACACTGAAGCTTTCTTT.

The chain employs TRBV7-8 and TRBJ2-3; possible D gene TRBD1, 5 bases. The germline V and J ends were trimmed by 5 bases and 2 bases, with 14 bases remaining between them. This CDR3 is built from 15 residues. Germline V CDR1 and CDR2: SGHVS, FQNEAQ. This CDR3 reads CASSLGRGTTDTQYF. The CDR3 coding sequence is TGTGCCAGCAGCCTCGGAAGGGGCACCACAGATACGCAGTATTTT.

The rearrangement uses TRBV21-1 and TRBJ1-1; the table's D call, TRBD1, was not checked against the DNA. TRBV21-1 is a known pseudogene. CDR3 length equals 14 residues. This CDR3 reads CASSKTGGSTEAFF. Here the CDR3 DNA reads TGTGCCAGCAGCAAAACAGGGGGCTCCACTGAAGCTTTCTTT.

The chain is built from TRBV7-4 and TRBJ2-1, with unresolved D. V was pared by 8 bases and J by 10 bases, with 12 bases between. Germline CDR1 reads SGHVT; CDR2 reads SQSDAQ. The CDR3 sequence is 11 residues long. The CDR3 bases are TGTGCCAGCCCTCAGGCCCACGAGCAGTTCTTC. It codes for CASPQAHEQFF.

This chain connects TRBV5-1 to TRBJ1-2, with D possibly matching TRBD1 (5 bases). CDR3 length equals 19 residues. V shed 4 bases and J shed 2 bases, with 27 bases lying between them. CDR1 SGHRS and CDR2 YFSETQ come from the germline V gene. CDR3 sequence reads: CASSPLPHLGQATNYGYTF. In nucleotides, the CDR3 is TGCGCCAGCAGCCCGTTGCCCCACCTCGGACAAGCTACCAACTATGGCTACACCTTC. Full variable domain (remainder filled in from reference TRBV5-1 and TRBJ1-2): KAGVTQTPRYLIKTRGQQVTLSCSPISGHRSVSWYQQTPGQGLQFLFEYFSETQRNKGNFPGRFSGRQFSNSRSEMNVSTLELGDSALYLCASSPLPHLGQATNYGYTFGSGTRLTVV.

This sequence joins TRBV9 and TRBJ1-2; D perhaps matches TRBD1 (5 bases). The ends were cut back, 4 bases at V and 0 bases at J, with 10 bases in the middle. The CDR3 length is 14 residues. Per germline, CDR1 SGDLS and CDR2 YYNGEE. The CDR3 DNA follows: TGTGCCAGCAGCTCCGGGGGTACTAACTATGGCTACACCTTC. Its translation is CASSSGGTNYGYTF.

The CDR3 nucleotides are TGTGCCAGCAGTGAAGCGGGGTTGGAGACCCAGTACTTC. Its protein product is CASSEAGLETQYF. The V and J genes are TRBV2 and TRBJ2-5; D is ambiguous. Trimming took 0 bases from V and 5 from J, leaving 7 bases between them. CDR3 size: 13 residues. Looked up from germline, CDR1 is SNHLY and CDR2 is FYNNEI.

This chain connects TRBV12-3 or TRBV12-4 to TRBJ2-7; D perhaps matches TRBD1 (5 bases). There are 13 residues in the CDR3. V was pared by 2 bases and J by 2 bases, with 7 bases between. This CDR3 reads CASSLWGPYEQYF. DNA for the CDR3: TGTGCCAGCAGTTTATGGGGCCCCTACGAGCAGTACTTC.